This entry concerns a single T cell receptor (beta chain). The data originate from a study of early T cells in non-severe SARS-CoV-2 infection. Using its own MiXCR run on the 5' RACE reads, TCRdb lists one record per CDR3 protein. Of 60,000 or so distinct CDR3 sequences listed, around 9% were seen once; the top ten hold 20% to 25%. This CDR3 region has 14 residues. Germline V CDR1 and CDR2: SQVTM, ANQGSEA. Trimming took 7 bases from V and 4 from J; bases not matched to a gene: 12. V usage is TRBV29-1 and J usage is TRBJ1-2; 7 nucleotides align to TRBD1. This receptor was identified in an adult who was a healthcare worker with PCR-confirmed SARS-CoV-2 infection or an uninfected control (not recorded which). Specimen: whole blood. The CDR3 is CSAPSRGRGYGYTF. The CDR3 coding sequence is TGCAGCGCCCCGTCAAGGGGGCGCGGCTATGGCTACACCTTC.